The rows below give T cell receptor beta chains drawn from one sample of a study of T cells in Graves' hyperthyroidism and ophthalmopathy. TCRdb analysed the multiplex PCR reads with MiXCR anew, one entry per CDR3 protein. The sample contains around 250,000 distinct CDR3 sequences, roughly 14% of which appear only once. What was sequenced was blood. These receptors were collected from a woman aged 35 to 49 with Graves' hyperthyroidism that later progressed to Graves' ophthalmopathy. Both conserved end residues are part of each CDR3. A D gene is named only where the DNA matches it firmly. Size values are once, few and many counts, or a class for expanded clones, and some rows have none.

clone_size	v_call	d_call	j_call	cdr3_aa	cdr3_nt
many	TRBV18	.	TRBJ2-2	CASSPRLASGQGELFF	TGTGCCAGCTCACCACGGCTAGCATCGGGCCAAGGGGAGCTGTTTTTT
many	TRBV7-9	.	TRBJ2-4	CASSPKRSKWNIQYF	TGTGCCAGCAGCCCTAAAAGGAGCAAGTGGAACATTCAGTACTTC
many	TRBV20-1	.	TRBJ1-1	CSAGTSSLAEAFF	TGCAGTGCGGGGACATCCTCGTTGGCTGAAGCTTTCTTT
many	TRBV28	.	TRBJ1-5	CASRAGGASNQPQHF	TGTGCCAGCAGGGCGGGGGGGGCAAGCAATCAGCCCCAGCATTTT
.	TRBV25-1	.	TRBJ1-2	CASSGGLSLIYGYTF	TGTGCCAGCAGTGGGGGACTGAGCCTAATCTATGGCTACACCTTC
many	TRBV28	.	TRBJ2-3	CASSFGPFSRTDTQYF	TGTGCCAGCAGTTTCGGGCCATTCTCCCGCACAGATACGCAGTATTTT
many	TRBV27	.	TRBJ2-7	CASSLLGAYEQYF	TGTGCCAGCAGTTTATTGGGCGCGTACGAGCAGTACTTC
many	TRBV20-1	.	TRBJ2-4	CSARDPRIEVQYF	TGCAGTGCTAGAGATCCACGGATAGAGGTTCAGTACTTC
few	TRBV19	.	TRBJ1-4	CASSMRGTDEKLFF	TGTGCCAGTAGTATGAGGGGGACTGATGAAAAACTGTTTTTT
many	TRBV5-1	.	TRBJ2-1	CASSLDGEGLYNEQFF	TGCGCCAGCAGCTTGGACGGAGAGGGGTTATACAATGAGCAGTTCTTC
many	TRBV12-3/TRBV12-4	.	TRBJ2-5	CASSISQPSQETQYF	TGTGCCAGCAGCATTTCACAGCCGAGCCAAGAGACCCAGTACTTC
many	TRBV6-1	TRBD1	TRBJ2-7	CASSPRRQGGYEQYF	TGTGCCAGCAGTCCGCGCCGACAGGGTGGCTACGAGCAGTACTTC
.	TRBV5-1	TRBD1	TRBJ1-3	CASSLSEGQGNTIYF	TGCGCCAGCAGCTTGAGTGAGGGACAGGGAAACACCATATATTTT
many	TRBV20-1	.	TRBJ2-7	CSATDQVYEQYF	TGCAGTGCTACAGATCAGGTCTACGAGCAGTACTTC
.	TRBV9	TRBD1	TRBJ1-3	CASRGQGLSGNTIYF	TGTGCCAGCAGAGGACAGGGTCTCTCTGGAAACACCATATATTTT
many	TRBV3-1	.	TRBJ2-1	CASSPFSGNEQFF	TGTGCCAGCAGCCCCTTCTCTGGAAATGAGCAGTTCTTC
many	TRBV20-1	.	TRBJ1-5	CSARDLLGTPNQPQHF	TGCAGTGCTAGAGATCTTTTGGGGACACCTAATCAGCCCCAGCATTTT
many	TRBV5-6	TRBD1	TRBJ1-1	CASSLRGTGRTEAFF	TGTGCCAGCAGCTTGAGAGGGACAGGGCGAACTGAAGCTTTCTTT
many	TRBV12-3/TRBV12-4	TRBD2	TRBJ2-1	CASTSPSGTSGIGEQFF	TGTGCCAGCACCTCCCCCTCCGGGACTAGCGGGATTGGTGAGCAGTTCTTC
many	TRBV11-2	.	TRBJ1-5	CASSLVRVIGNQPQHF	TGTGCCAGCAGCTTAGTACGAGTTATAGGCAATCAGCCCCAGCATTTT
.	TRBV2	TRBD2	TRBJ2-1	CASSDLAGVYNEQFF	TGTGCCAGCAGTGACCTAGCGGGAGTATACAATGAGCAGTTCTTC
few	TRBV19	TRBD2	TRBJ2-1	CASNIAGGSTNEQFF	TGTGCCAGTAATATAGCGGGAGGGTCAACCAATGAGCAGTTCTTC
few	TRBV20-1	.	TRBJ1-3	CSARDGDFSGNTIYF	TGCAGTGCTAGAGATGGTGACTTCTCTGGAAACACCATATATTTT
many	TRBV27	TRBD2	TRBJ2-1	CASSLRGTRDNEQFF	TGTGCCAGCAGTTTACGTGGGACTAGGGACAATGAGCAGTTCTTC
many	TRBV9	.	TRBJ2-3	CASSERGRDSTDTQYF	TGTGCCAGCAGCGAAAGGGGGAGGGATAGCACAGATACGCAGTATTTT
.	TRBV6-1	.	TRBJ1-6	CASSSTGFESPLHF	TGTGCCAGCAGTTCCACAGGGTTTGAGTCACCCCTCCACTTT
many	TRBV18	.	TRBJ2-5	CASSPSVVQETQYF	TGTGCCAGCTCACCCTCGGTTGTACAAGAGACCCAGTACTTC
many	TRBV7-8	.	TRBJ2-7	CASSLNTGSYEQYF	TGTGCCAGCAGCTTAAATACAGGGAGCTACGAGCAGTACTTC
many	TRBV15	.	TRBJ1-6	CATSRLGLPVGSPLHF	TGTGCCACCAGCCGACTCGGGCTGCCCGTTGGTTCACCCCTCCACTTT
many	TRBV29-1	TRBD1	TRBJ2-6	CSVEDRTGPSSGANVLTF	TGCAGCGTTGAAGATAGGACAGGACCGAGCTCTGGGGCCAACGTCCTGACTTTC
many	TRBV7-9	.	TRBJ2-1	CASSLGLSGRSYNEQFF	TGTGCCAGCAGCCTTGGACTTTCAGGGAGGTCCTACAATGAGCAGTTCTTC
few	TRBV7-7	.	TRBJ2-5	CASSLARGHQETQYF	TGTGCTAGCAGCTTAGCTCGGGGACACCAAGAGACCCAGTACTTC
many	TRBV7-9	TRBD2	TRBJ2-7	CASSSPGTSGFSSYEQYF	TGTGCCAGCAGCTCCCCCGGGACTAGCGGGTTCAGCTCCTACGAGCAGTACTTC
many	TRBV25-1	TRBD1	TRBJ2-7	CASRGTGLYEQYF	TGTGCCAGCAGGGGGACAGGGCTGTACGAGCAGTACTTC
few	TRBV6-6	.	TRBJ2-1	CASSYSMGTSYNEQFF	TGTGCCAGCAGTTACTCGATGGGGACTTCCTACAATGAGCAGTTCTTC
.	TRBV18	TRBD1	TRBJ1-4	CASSTRQGQNEKLFF	TGTGCCAGCTCAACCCGACAGGGCCAGAATGAAAAACTGTTTTTT
many	TRBV5-1	.	TRBJ2-3	CASSKQRGPLTDTQYF	TGCGCCAGCAGCAAGCAGAGGGGACCCCTCACAGATACGCAGTATTTT
many	TRBV7-2	.	TRBJ1-4	CASSLTGINEKLFF	TGTGCCAGCAGCTTAACAGGGATTAATGAAAAACTGTTTTTT
.	TRBV12-3/TRBV12-4	TRBD2	TRBJ2-3	CASSTSGGGRAEDTQYF	TGTGCCAGCAGTACCAGCGGGGGGGGGAGGGCCGAAGATACGCAGTATTTT
few	TRBV29-1	.	TRBJ2-7	CSGRDDTYEQYF	TGCAGCGGGAGGGACGACACCTACGAGCAGTACTTC
many	TRBV27	.	TRBJ2-1	CASGENEQFF	TGTGCCAGCGGGGAAAATGAGCAGTTCTTC
many	TRBV9	.	TRBJ1-6	CASSARGNSPLHF	TGTGCCAGCAGCGCCAGGGGTAATTCACCCCTCCACTTT
many	TRBV29-1	.	TRBJ2-1	CSVEDNGGPEFF	TGCAGCGTTGAAGATAACGGAGGGCCGGAGTTCTTC
.	TRBV27	TRBD1	TRBJ2-1	CASSLGTGGLNEQFF	TGTGCCAGCAGTTTGGGGACAGGGGGCTTAAATGAGCAGTTCTTC
many	TRBV12-3/TRBV12-4	.	TRBJ2-1	CASSFAPWTGETSGRNEQFF	TGTGCCAGCAGTTTCGCCCCTTGGACAGGGGAGACTAGCGGTCGCAATGAGCAGTTCTTC
many	TRBV28	.	TRBJ2-3	CASTGLFSTDTQYF	TGTGCCAGCACGGGACTTTTTTCCACAGATACGCAGTATTTT
many	TRBV20-1	TRBD2	TRBJ2-1	CSARASGRVWGEQFF	TGCAGTGCTAGGGCTAGCGGGAGGGTCTGGGGTGAGCAGTTCTTC
few	TRBV28	.	TRBJ1-1	CASSLWEGQNTEAFF	TGTGCCAGCAGTTTATGGGAAGGGCAGAACACTGAAGCTTTCTTT
many	TRBV11-2	TRBD1	TRBJ1-1	CASSRGGGTEAFF	TGTGCCAGCAGCCGAGGGGGCGGCACTGAAGCTTTCTTT